One and the same sample provided the 8 T cell receptor beta chains below, sequenced in a study of CD8 T cells in Susac syndrome. It was with random hexamers that about 0.45 to 1 ug RNA was reverse transcribed. MiXCR was run by TCRdb on the immunoSEQ multiplex PCR reads, yielding one entry per CDR3 protein. Here the sample spans some 97,000 distinct CDR3 sequences, roughly 96% being singletons. The sequencing input was CD8+ T cells from PBMCs. The receptors come from a human donor with Susac syndrome.

The chain employs TRBV9 and TRBJ2-1, with a possible D match to TRBD2 (5 bases). The CDR3 runs 16 residues. The V end was cut by 4 bases, the J end by 0 bases, with 14 bases between. The germline V gene encodes CDR1 SGDLS and CDR2 YYNGEE. CDR3 amino acids: CASSPRTGNSYNEQFF. CDR3 DNA sequence: TGTGCCAGCAGCCCCAGGACGGGGAACTCCTACAATGAGCAGTTCTTC.

This chain connects TRBV5-6 to TRBJ1-2; D is unclear. Between the trimmed V and J ends, which lost 4 bases and 6 bases, there was a span of 13 bases. This CDR3 has 13 residues. CDR1 and CDR2 (germline): SGHDT, YYEEEE. DNA for the CDR3: TGTGCCAGCAGCCTGAAAGAGGGCAATGGCTACACCTTC. Translating it yields CASSLKEGNGYTF.

This chain uses TRBV12-5 with TRBJ2-7; no definite D call. V was trimmed by 2 bases and J by 0 bases, leaving 2 bases between them. This CDR3 spans 12 amino acids. The germline CDR1 and CDR2 sequences are LGHNT and FRNRAP. In DNA, the CDR3 is TGTGCTAGTGGTTTGTTCTCCTACGAGCAGTACTTC. This encodes CASGLFSYEQYF.

This chain links TRBV5-1 with TRBJ1-1; D call uncertain. V lost 0 bases and J 4 bases, leaving 13 bases between the germline ends. This CDR3 has 15 amino acids. Germline CDR1 is SGHRS and CDR2 is YFSETQ. In nucleotides, the CDR3 is TGCGCCAGCAGCTTGGGGCGGCAGGTCTCCACTGAAGCTTTCTTT. Amino acid sequence: CASSLGRQVSTEAFF.

V and J are TRBV6-5 and TRBJ1-2; 7 positions agree with TRBD1. CDR3 length: 14 residues. CDR1 and CDR2 from the germline V gene are MNHEY and SVGAGI. After removal of 7 bases from V and 0 bases from J, the junction contained 5 bases not matched to a gene. The CDR3 coding sequence is TGTGCCAGCAACCCCCAGGGGGCTAACTATGGCTACACCTTC. Its translation is CASNPQGANYGYTF.

CDR3 DNA sequence: TGCAGTGCTAGGAACAACAGGGGGCACGGCTATGGCTACACCTTC. The encoded protein is CSARNNRGHGYGYTF. V usage is TRBV20-1 and J usage is TRBJ1-2, with TRBD1 matching over 9 bases. This CDR3 is 15 amino acids long. CDR1 and CDR2 (germline): DFQATT, SNEGSKA (reference sequence). V lost 3 bases to trimming and J lost 4 bases; unmatched junction nucleotides: 9.

This clonotype was counted once. The genes are TRBV7-9 and TRBJ2-7; D gene uncertain. CDR3 length: 11 amino acids. Trimming stripped 5 bases from V and 7 bases from J, with 9 bases between. Germline V gene lookup returns CDR1 SEHNR and CDR2 FQNEAQ (reference sequence). For the CDR3, the DNA is TGTGCCAGCAGCGTGGTCGGTGAGCAGTACTTC. It yields the protein CASSVVGEQYF.

The chain couples TRBV11-2 to TRBJ2-5, with 7 bases fitting TRBD1. The CDR3 sequence is 13 residues long. CDR1 and CDR2 from the germline V gene are SGHAT and FQNNGV. V lost 4 bases and J lost 4; bases outside the gene matches: 3. CDR3 bases: TGTGCCAGCAGCTCGAACAGGGGAGAGACCCAGTACTTC. Translated: CASSSNRGETQYF. The whole variable domain, filled in from reference TRBV11-2 and TRBJ2-5, reads EAGVAQSPRYKIIEKRQSVAFWCNPISGHATLYWYQQILGQGPKLLIQFQNNGVVDDSQLPKDRFSAERLKGVDSTLKIQPAKLEDSAVYLCASSSNRGETQYFGPGTRLLVL.